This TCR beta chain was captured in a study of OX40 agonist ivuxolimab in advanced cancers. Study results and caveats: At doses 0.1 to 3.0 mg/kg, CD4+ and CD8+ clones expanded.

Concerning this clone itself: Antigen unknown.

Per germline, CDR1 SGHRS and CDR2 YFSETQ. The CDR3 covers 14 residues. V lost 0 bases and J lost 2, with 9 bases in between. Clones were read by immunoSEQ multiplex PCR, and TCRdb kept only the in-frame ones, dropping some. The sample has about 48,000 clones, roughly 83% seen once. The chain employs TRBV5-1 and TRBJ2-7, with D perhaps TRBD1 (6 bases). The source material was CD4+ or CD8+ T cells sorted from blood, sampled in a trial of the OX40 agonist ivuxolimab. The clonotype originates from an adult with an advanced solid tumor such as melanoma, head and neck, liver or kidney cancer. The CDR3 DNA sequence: TGCGCCAGCAGCTTGGAGGACAGAACCTACGAGCAGTACTTC. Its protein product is CASSLEDRTYEQYF.